The present T cell receptor (beta chain) was sequenced within a study of blood T cell repertoires in COVID-19. As for the study in general: Collection of acute and convalescent COVID-19 samples took place in the United States, Italy and Spain. Sample material is recorded as cDNA or gDNA derived from T cells, B-cell-depleted T cells, or PBMCs.

Original data processing: Estimates of nucleated cell counts were drawn from the amplification of reference gene primers. Only in-frame clones appear in the TCRdb table, and some are missing; sequencing was by immunoSEQ multiplex PCR. V and J calls and clone size are given by that table; D and trimming were obtained from the DNA. The data contain roughly 46,000 clones, roughly 88% of them singletons. The CDR3 loop spans 13 amino acids. Looked up from germline, CDR1 is SQVTM and CDR2 is ANQGSEA. V was clipped by 7 bases and J by 2 bases; unmatched bases: 5. This sequence joins TRBV29-1 and TRBJ1-3, with TRBD1 matching 7 bases. The material sequenced was peripheral blood. This clonotype was sampled from a human donor in a cohort sampled during active COVID-19. The donor label of this sample is uncertain. CDR3 sequence: CSAEGTAGNTIYF. The CDR3 nucleotides are TGCAGCGCCGAGGGGACAGCTGGAAACACCATATATTTT. Filled out from reference TRBV29-1 and TRBJ1-3, the complete variable domain reads SAVISQKPSRDICQRGTSLTIQCQVDSQVTMMFWYRQQPGQSLTLIATANQGSEATYESGFVIDKFPISRPNLTFSTLTVSNMSPEDSSIYLCSAEGTAGNTIYFGEGSWLTVV.